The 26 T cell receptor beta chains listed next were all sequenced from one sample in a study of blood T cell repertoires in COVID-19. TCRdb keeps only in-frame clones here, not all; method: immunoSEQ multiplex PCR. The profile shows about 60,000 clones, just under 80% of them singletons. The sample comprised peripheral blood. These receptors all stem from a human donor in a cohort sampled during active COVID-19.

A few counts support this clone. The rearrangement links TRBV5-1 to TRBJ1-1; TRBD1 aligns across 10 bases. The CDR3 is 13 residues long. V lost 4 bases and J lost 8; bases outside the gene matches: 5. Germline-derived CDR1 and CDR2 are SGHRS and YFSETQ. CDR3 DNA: TGCGCCAGCAGCCTACAGGACAGGGGGGAAGCTTTCTTT. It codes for CASSLQDRGEAFF.

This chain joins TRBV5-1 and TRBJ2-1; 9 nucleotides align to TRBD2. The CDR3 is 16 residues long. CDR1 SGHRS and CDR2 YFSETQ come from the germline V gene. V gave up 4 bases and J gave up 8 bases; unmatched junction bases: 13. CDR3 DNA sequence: TGCGCCAGCAGCCTCCAACGGCGGGGGGGCCAACATGAGCAGTTCTTC. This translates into CASSLQRRGGQHEQFF.

CDR3 loop: CASSPRRQGMNTEAFF. CDR3 nucleotides: TGTGCCAGCTCACCACGCAGACAGGGGATGAACACTGAAGCTTTCTTT. This sequence joins TRBV18 and TRBJ1-1, with 8 bases that match TRBD1. The ends lost 1 base at V and 0 bases at J; junction bases unmatched: 4. The CDR3 is 16 residues long. Germline-derived CDR1 and CDR2 are KGHSH and LQKENI.

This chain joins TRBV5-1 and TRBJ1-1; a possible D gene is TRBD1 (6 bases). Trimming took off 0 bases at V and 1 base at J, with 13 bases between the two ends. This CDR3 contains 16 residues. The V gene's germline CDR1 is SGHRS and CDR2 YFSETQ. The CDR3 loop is CASSLGMGAKNTEAFF. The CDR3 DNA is TGCGCCAGCAGCTTGGGGATGGGGGCGAAGAACACTGAAGCTTTCTTT.

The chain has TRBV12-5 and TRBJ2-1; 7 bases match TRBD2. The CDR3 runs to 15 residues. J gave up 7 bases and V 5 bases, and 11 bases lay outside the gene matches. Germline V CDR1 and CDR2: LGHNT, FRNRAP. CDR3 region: CASGPSGAFGNEQFF. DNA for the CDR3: TGTGCTAGTGGTCCCAGCGGGGCCTTTGGGAATGAGCAGTTCTTC. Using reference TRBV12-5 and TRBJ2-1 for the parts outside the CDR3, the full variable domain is DARVTQTPRHKVTEMGQEVTMRCQPILGHNTVFWYRQTMMQGLELLAYFRNRAPLDDSGMPKDRFSAEMPDATLATLKIQPSEPRDSAVYFCASGPSGAFGNEQFFGPGTRLTVL.

The CDR3 DNA reads TGTGCCAGCAGCTTGGTTTCGGACAGGGGGCGTCAAGAGACCCAGTACTTC. Protein sequence: CASSLVSDRGRQETQYF. The V gene is TRBV5-4, the J gene TRBJ2-5; TRBD1 matches at 11 bases. The CDR3 extends over 17 amino acids. Germline V lookup: CDR1 SGHNT, CDR2 YYREEE (reference sequence). Trimming took 0 bases from V and 2 from J; bases not matched to a gene: 6.

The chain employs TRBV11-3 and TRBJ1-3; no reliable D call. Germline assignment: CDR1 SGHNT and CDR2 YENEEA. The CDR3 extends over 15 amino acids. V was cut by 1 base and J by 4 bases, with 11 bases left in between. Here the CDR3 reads CASSLVTVGGNTIYF. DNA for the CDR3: TGTGCCAGCAGCTTAGTAACAGTCGGAGGAAACACCATATATTTT.

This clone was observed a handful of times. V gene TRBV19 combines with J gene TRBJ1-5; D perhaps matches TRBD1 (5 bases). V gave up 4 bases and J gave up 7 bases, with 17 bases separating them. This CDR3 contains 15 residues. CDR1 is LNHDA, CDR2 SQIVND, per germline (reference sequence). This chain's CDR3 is CASSTGDGLYQPQHF. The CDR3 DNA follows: TGTGCCAGTAGTACGGGGGACGGGCTGTACCAGCCCCAGCATTTT.

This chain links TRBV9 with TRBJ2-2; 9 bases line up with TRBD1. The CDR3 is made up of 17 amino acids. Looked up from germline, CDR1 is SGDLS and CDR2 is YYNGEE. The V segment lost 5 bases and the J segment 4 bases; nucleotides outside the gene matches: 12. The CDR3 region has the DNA TGTGCCAGCAGGGGGGACAGGGAGGGAGGTGGCACCGGGGAGCTGTTTTTT. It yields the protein CASRGDREGGGTGELFF.

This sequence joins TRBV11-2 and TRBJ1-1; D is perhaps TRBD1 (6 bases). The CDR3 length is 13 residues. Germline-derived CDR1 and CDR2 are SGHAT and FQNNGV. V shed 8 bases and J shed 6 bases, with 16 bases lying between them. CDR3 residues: CASAQGIVAEAFF. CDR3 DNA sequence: TGTGCCAGCGCCCAGGGGATAGTTGCTGAAGCTTTCTTT.

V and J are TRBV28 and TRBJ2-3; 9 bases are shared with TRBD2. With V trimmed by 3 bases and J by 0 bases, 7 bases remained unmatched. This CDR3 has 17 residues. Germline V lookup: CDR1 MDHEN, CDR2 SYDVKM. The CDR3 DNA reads TGTGCCAGCAGTTTCTGGGGACTAGCAGAAAGCACAGATACGCAGTATTTT. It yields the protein CASSFWGLAESTDTQYF.

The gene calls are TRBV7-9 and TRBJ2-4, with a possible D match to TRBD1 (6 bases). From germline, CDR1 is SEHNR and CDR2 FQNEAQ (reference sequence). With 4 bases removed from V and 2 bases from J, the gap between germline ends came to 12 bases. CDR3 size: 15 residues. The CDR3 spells CASSSDTGPKNIQYF. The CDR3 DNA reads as TGTGCCAGCAGCTCTGACACAGGGCCCAAAAACATTCAGTACTTC.

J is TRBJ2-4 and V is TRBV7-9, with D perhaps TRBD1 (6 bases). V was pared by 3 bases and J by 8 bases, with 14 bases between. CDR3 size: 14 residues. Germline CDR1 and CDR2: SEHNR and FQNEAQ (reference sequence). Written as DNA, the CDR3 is TGTGCCAGCAGCTTGGCCCAGGGGCGGGACATTCAGTACTTC. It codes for CASSLAQGRDIQYF.

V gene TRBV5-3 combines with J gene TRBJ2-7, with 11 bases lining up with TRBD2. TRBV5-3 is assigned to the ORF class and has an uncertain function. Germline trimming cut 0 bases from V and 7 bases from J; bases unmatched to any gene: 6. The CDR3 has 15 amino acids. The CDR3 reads CARSLDPSGRNEQYF. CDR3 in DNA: TGTGCCAGAAGCTTGGATCCTAGCGGGAGGAATGAGCAGTACTTC.

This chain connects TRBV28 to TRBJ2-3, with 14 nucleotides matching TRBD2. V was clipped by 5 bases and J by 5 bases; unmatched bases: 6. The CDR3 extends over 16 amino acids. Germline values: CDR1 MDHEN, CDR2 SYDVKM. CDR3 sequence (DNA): TGTGCCAGCAGTGGGGGGACTAGCGGGGGCCAAGATACGCAGTATTTT. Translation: CASSGGTSGGQDTQYF. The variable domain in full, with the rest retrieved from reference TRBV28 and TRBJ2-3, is DVKVTQSSRYLVKRTGEKVFLECVQDMDHENMFWYRQDPGLGLRLIYFSYDVKMKEKGDIPEGYSVSREKKERFSLILESASTNQTSMYLCASSGGTSGGQDTQYFGPGTRLTVL.

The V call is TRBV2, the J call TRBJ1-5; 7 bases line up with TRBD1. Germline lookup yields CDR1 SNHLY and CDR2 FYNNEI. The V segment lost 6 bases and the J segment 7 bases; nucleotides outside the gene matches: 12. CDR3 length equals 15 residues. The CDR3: CASSPMRGQGQPQHF. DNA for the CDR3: TGTGCCAGCAGCCCCATGAGGGGGCAAGGGCAGCCCCAGCATTTT.

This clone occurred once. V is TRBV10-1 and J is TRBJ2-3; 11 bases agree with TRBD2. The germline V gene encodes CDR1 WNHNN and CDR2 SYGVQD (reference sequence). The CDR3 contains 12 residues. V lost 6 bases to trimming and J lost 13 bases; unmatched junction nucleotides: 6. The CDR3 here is CASRTPGLAEYF. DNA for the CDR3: TGCGCCAGCAGAACTCCGGGACTAGCGGAGTATTTT.

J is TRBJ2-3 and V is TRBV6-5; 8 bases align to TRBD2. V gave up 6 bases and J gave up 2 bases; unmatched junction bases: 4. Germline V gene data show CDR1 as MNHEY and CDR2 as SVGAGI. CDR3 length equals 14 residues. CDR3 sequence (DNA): TGTGCCAGCAGGCGACTAGCGCCCACAGATACGCAGTATTTT. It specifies CASRRLAPTDTQYF.

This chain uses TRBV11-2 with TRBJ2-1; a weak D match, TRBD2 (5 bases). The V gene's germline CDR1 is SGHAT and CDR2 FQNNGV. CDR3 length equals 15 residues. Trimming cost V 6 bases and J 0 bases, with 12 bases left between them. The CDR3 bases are TGTGCCAGCAGTAAAAGCGGCAGCTCCTACAATGAGCAGTTCTTC. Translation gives CASSKSGSSYNEQFF.

In DNA, the CDR3 is TGTGCCAGCAGCAAGACAGGTCGGGAGACCCAGTACTTC. As protein: CASSKTGRETQYF. The rearrangement links TRBV12-3 or TRBV12-4 to TRBJ2-5, with D perhaps TRBD1 (6 bases). The CDR3 extends over 13 amino acids. V was clipped by 6 bases and J by 5 bases, with 13 bases between them.

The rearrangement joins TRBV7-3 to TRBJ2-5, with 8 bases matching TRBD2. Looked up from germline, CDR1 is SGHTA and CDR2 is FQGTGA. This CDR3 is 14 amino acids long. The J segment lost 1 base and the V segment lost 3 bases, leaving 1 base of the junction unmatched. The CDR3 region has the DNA TGTGCCAGCAGCTTTACTAGCGGCCAAGAGACCCAGTACTTC. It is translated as CASSFTSGQETQYF.

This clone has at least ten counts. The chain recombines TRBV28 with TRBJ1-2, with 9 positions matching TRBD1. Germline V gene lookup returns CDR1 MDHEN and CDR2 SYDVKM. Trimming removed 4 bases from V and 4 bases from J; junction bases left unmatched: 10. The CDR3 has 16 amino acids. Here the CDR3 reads CASSSDRDRDTYGYTF. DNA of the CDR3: TGTGCCAGCAGTTCAGACCGGGACAGGGACACCTATGGCTACACCTTC.

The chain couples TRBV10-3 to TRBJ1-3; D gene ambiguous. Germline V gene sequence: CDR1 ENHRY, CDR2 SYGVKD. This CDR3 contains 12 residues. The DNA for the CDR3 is TGTGGCATGAGGGCCTCTGGAAACACCATATATTTT. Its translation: CGMRASGNTIYF.

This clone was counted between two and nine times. Written as DNA, the CDR3 is TGTGCCAGTAGTATAAGTGGGCAGATGGGTCCAGCTTTCTTT. This translates into CASSISGQMGPAFF. V is TRBV19 and J is TRBJ1-1; D remains ambiguous. The V gene lost 2 bases and the J gene lost 10 bases, with 17 bases spanning the gap. Germline V CDR1 and CDR2: LNHDA, SQIVND (reference sequence). The CDR3 spans 14 residues.

In DNA, the CDR3 is TGTGCCAGCAGCTTAGGGCAAAGAGAAGCTTTCTTT. Its translation: CASSLGQREAFF. The rearrangement joins TRBV7-9 to TRBJ1-1; no definite D call. The germline gives CDR1 SEHNR, CDR2 FQNEAQ (reference sequence). Trimming stripped 1 base from V and 8 bases from J, with 8 bases between. This CDR3 has 12 residues.

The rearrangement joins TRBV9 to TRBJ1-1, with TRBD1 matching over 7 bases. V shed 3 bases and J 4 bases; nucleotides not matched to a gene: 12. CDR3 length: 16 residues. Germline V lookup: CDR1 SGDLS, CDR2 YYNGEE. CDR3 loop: CASSAQRQGVGTEAFF. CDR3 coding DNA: TGTGCCAGCAGCGCACAACGACAGGGAGTCGGCACTGAAGCTTTCTTT. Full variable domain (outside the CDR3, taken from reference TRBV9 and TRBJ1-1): DSGVTQTPKHLITATGQRVTLRCSPRSGDLSVYWYQQSLDQGLQFLIQYYNGEERAKGNILERFSAQQFPDLHSELNLSSLELGDSALYFCASSAQRQGVGTEAFFGQGTRLTVV.